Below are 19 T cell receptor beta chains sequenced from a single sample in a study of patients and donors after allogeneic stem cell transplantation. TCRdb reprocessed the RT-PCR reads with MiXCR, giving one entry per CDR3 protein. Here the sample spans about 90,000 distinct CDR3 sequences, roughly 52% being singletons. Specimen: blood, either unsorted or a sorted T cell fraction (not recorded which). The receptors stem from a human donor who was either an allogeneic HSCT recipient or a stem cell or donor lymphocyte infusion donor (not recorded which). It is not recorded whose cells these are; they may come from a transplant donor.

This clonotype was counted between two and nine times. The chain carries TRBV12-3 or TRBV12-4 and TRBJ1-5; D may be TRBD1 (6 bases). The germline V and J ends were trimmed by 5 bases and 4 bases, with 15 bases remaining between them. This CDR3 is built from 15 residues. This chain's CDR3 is CASSLDDRPNQPQHF. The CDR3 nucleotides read TGTGCCAGCAGTCTAGACGACAGGCCAAATCAGCCCCAGCATTTT.

For the CDR3, the DNA is TGTGCCAGCTCACCCCGGGACACCTTCTCTGGAAACACCATATATTTT. This sequence encodes CASSPRDTFSGNTIYF. The chain employs TRBV18 and TRBJ1-3; D perhaps matches TRBD1 (6 bases). From germline, CDR1 is KGHSH and CDR2 LQKENI. This CDR3 has 16 residues. Trimming took 3 bases from V and 0 from J, leaving 12 bases between them.

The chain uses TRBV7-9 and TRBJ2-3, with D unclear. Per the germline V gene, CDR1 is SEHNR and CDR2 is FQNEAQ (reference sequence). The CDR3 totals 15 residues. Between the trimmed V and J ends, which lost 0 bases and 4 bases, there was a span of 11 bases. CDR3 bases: TGTGCCAGCAGCTTAGCGGCACCGCGACCAGATACGCAGTATTTT. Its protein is CASSLAAPRPDTQYF.

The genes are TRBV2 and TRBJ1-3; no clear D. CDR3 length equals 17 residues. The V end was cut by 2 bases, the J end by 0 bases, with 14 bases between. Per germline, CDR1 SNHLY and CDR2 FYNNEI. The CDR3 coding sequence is TGTGCCAGCAGTGAAATCCCAGACGGTTTCTCTGGAAACACCATATATTTT. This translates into CASSEIPDGFSGNTIYF.

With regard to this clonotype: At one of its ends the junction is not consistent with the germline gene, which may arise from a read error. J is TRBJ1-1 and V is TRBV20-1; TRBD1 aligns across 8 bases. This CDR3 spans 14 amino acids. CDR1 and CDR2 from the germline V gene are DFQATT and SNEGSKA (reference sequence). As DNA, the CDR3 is TGCAGTGCCAGAGCAGGGGGCGCTGGGACTGAAGCTTTCTTT. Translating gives CSARAGGAGTEAFF.

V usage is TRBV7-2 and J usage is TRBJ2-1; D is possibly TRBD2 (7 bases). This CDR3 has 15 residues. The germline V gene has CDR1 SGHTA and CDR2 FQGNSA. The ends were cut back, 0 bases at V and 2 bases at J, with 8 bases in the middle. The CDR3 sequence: CASSLAGGPYNEQFF. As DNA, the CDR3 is TGTGCCAGCAGCTTAGCGGGGGGGCCCTACAATGAGCAGTTCTTC.

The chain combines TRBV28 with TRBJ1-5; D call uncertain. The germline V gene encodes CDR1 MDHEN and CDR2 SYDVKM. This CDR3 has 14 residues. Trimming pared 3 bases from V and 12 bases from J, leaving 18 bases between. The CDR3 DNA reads TGTGCCAGCAGTTTGAGGCCAACCTTAGTGGTCCAGCATTTT. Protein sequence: CASSLRPTLVVQHF.

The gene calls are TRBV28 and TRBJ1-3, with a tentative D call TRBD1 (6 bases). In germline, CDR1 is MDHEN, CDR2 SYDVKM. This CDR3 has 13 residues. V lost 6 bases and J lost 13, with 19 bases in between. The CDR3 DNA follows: TGTGCCAGCAGGGGTACGGGTGGGGGCGCGATATATTTT. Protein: CASRGTGGGAIYF. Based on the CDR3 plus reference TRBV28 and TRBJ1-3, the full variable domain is DVKVTQSSRYLVKRTGEKVFLECVQDMDHENMFWYRQDPGLGLRLIYFSYDVKMKEKGDIPEGYSVSREKKERFSLILESASTNQTSMYLCASRGTGGGAIYFGEGSWLTVV.

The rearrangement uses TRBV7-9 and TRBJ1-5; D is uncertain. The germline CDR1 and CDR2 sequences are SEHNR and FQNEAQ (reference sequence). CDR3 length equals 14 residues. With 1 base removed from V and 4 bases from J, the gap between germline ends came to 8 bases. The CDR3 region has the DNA TGTGCCAGCAGCTTAGGTCTGGAAAATCAGCCCCAGCATTTT. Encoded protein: CASSLGLENQPQHF.

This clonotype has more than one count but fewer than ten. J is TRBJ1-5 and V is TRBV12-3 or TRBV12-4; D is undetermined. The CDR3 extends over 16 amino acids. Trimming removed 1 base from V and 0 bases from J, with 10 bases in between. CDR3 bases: TGTGCCAGCAGTTTAGTCGTGAGGGCTAGCAATCAGCCCCAGCATTTT. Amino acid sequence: CASSLVVRASNQPQHF.

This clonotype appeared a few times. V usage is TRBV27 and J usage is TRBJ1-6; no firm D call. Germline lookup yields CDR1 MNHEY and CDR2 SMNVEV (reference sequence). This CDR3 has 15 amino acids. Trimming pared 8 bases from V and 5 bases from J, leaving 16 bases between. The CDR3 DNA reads TGTGCCAGCTACCCAAACGGGATTGATAATTCACCCCTCCACTTT. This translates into CASYPNGIDNSPLHF.

DNA for the CDR3: TGTGCCAGCAGCCAAGTAGGGGGCTCACCCCTCCACTTT. Translated: CASSQVGGSPLHF. The rearrangement links TRBV3-1 to TRBJ1-6; TRBD1 matches at 7 bases. The V gene's germline CDR1 is LGHDT and CDR2 YNNKEL (reference sequence). The CDR3 is made up of 13 amino acids. V trimming: 1 base; J trimming: 10 bases; junction bases outside the gene matches: 1.

The CDR3 region has the DNA TGCGCCAGCAGCCAAGACTACCCTTCCTACGAGCAGTACTTC. Its protein is CASSQDYPSYEQYF. The rearrangement joins TRBV4-3 to TRBJ2-7; D call uncertain. Trimming pared 0 bases from V and 1 base from J, leaving 7 bases between. Per the germline V gene, CDR1 is LGHNA and CDR2 is YSLEER. The CDR3 covers 14 residues.

Here the CDR3 DNA reads TGTGCCAGCAGTCCCCCCCTCGTACGGCTGGGGACTGAAGCTTTCTTT. Translating gives CASSPPLVRLGTEAFF. The chain is built from TRBV12-3 or TRBV12-4 and TRBJ1-1; D remains unclear. V gave up 5 bases and J gave up 5 bases, with 21 bases separating them. There are 16 residues in the CDR3.

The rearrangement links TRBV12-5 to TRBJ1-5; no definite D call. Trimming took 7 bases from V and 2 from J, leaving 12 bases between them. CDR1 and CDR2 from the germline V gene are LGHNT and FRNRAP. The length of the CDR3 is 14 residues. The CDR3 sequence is CASDPLGGNQPQHF. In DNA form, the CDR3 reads TGTGCTAGTGACCCTCTCGGGGGCAATCAGCCCCAGCATTTT.

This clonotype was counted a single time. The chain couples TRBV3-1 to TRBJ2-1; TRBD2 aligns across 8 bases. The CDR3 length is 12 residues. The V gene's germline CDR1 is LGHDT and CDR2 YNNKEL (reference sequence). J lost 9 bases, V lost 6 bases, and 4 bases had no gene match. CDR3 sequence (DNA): TGTGCCAGCAGACACCGGGAGGGTGAGCAGTTCTTC. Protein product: CASRHREGEQFF.

DNA of the CDR3: TGCAGCGTTGGGGACAGGGGGCCTGGCTACACCTTC. Residues: CSVGDRGPGYTF. This chain links TRBV29-1 with TRBJ1-2; 12 nucleotides match TRBD1. Unmatched junction bases numbered 1, after V lost 4 bases and J lost 7 bases. The CDR3 runs 12 residues. The germline V gene encodes CDR1 SQVTM and CDR2 ANQGSEA.

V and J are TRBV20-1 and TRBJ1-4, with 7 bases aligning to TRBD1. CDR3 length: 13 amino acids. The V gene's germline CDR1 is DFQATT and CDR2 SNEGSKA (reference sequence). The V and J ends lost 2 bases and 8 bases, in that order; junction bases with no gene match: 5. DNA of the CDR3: TGCAGTGCTAGACCCAGGGGGGGCGAAAAACTGTTTTTT. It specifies CSARPRGGEKLFF.

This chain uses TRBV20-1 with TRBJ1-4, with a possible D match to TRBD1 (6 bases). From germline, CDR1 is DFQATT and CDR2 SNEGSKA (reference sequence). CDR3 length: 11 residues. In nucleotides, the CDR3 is TGCCTGGGGGCCGGCAATGAAAAACTGTTTTTT. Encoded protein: CLGAGNEKLFF.